The 12 T cell receptor beta chains presented below share a single source sample, sequenced in a study of blood T cell repertoires in COVID-19. The protocol was immunoSEQ multiplex PCR, while the TCRdb copy is restricted to in-frame clones and leaves out a portion. The data show around 50,000 clones, 90% seen once. Material: peripheral blood. These receptors all stem from a human donor in a cohort sampled during active COVID-19.

The chain combines TRBV9 with TRBJ2-2, with D possibly being TRBD2 (5 bases). This CDR3 has 16 residues. The V end lost 3 bases, the J end lost 0 bases, and 12 bases lay between the germline ends. Germline CDR1 SGDLS, CDR2 YYNGEE. The CDR3: CASSASRGSNTGELFF. The CDR3 region has the DNA TGTGCCAGCAGCGCCAGCAGAGGGTCGAACACCGGGGAGCTGTTTTTT.

The chain uses TRBV5-5 and TRBJ2-7, with TRBD1 identical over 7 bases. V shed 0 bases, J shed 3 bases, and the junction held 6 bases outside the gene matches. There are 15 residues in the CDR3. In germline, CDR1 is SGHKS, CDR2 YYEKEE (reference sequence). The CDR3 sequence: CASSLAGTEIYEQYF. CDR3 bases: TGTGCCAGCAGCTTGGCCGGGACAGAAATCTACGAGCAGTACTTC.

This clone was seen only once. The DNA for the CDR3 is TGCGCCAGCAGCTTGGACAGGGGTGAGGAGACCCAGTACTTC. Translation: CASSLDRGEETQYF. This chain links TRBV5-1 with TRBJ2-5, with 7 bases that match TRBD1. V shed 0 bases, J shed 5 bases, and the junction held 4 bases outside the gene matches. Germline V gives CDR1 SGHRS, CDR2 YFSETQ. The length of the CDR3 is 14 residues.

This chain connects TRBV9 to TRBJ2-7, with D unresolved. Germline assignment: CDR1 SGDLS and CDR2 YYNGEE. The length of the CDR3 is 13 residues. Trimming removed 4 bases at V and 6 bases at J, with 14 bases between. CDR3 region: CASSPGVPGEQYF. In DNA form, the CDR3 reads TGTGCCAGCAGCCCCGGCGTTCCGGGCGAGCAGTACTTC.

CDR3 sequence (DNA): TGCGCCAGCAGCTCCTCCGGGACAGCAAAATCGGAGCAGTACTTC. It yields the protein CASSSSGTAKSEQYF. The chain recombines TRBV5-1 with TRBJ2-7, with 7 bases identical to TRBD1. Trimming at V came to 3 bases and at J to 7 bases, leaving 13 bases not matched to a gene. Per the germline V gene, CDR1 is SGHRS and CDR2 is YFSETQ. This CDR3 has 15 residues.

This chain joins TRBV5-4 and TRBJ2-1; 13 bases align to TRBD2. The CDR3 consists of 15 residues. V lost 4 bases, J lost 8 bases, and 6 bases stayed unmatched. Germline CDR1 is SGHNT and CDR2 is YYREEE (reference sequence). In DNA form, the CDR3 reads TGTGCCAGCAGCACCGGGACTAGCGGGACTGATGAGCAGTTCTTC. Protein sequence: CASSTGTSGTDEQFF.

The chain couples TRBV25-1 to TRBJ2-1; D is possibly TRBD1 (5 bases). This CDR3 comprises 17 residues. Germline V CDR1 and CDR2: MGHDK, SYGVNS. Trimming left V 4 bases short and J 7 bases short, with 23 bases between. The CDR3, as DNA: TGTGCCAGCAGTGGGCTTCGTAGGGGCGAAGTTAGAAATGAGCAGTTCTTC. Its translation: CASSGLRRGEVRNEQFF.

The V and J genes are TRBV7-8 and TRBJ1-1, with D uncertain. The CDR3 has 14 residues. V lost 5 bases to trimming and J lost 3 bases, with 13 bases between them. The germline CDR1 and CDR2 sequences are SGHVS and FQNEAQ. CDR3 region: CASSSPGFDTEAFF. CDR3 nucleotide sequence: TGTGCCAGCAGCAGCCCAGGTTTCGACACTGAAGCTTTCTTT.

This clone was observed a single time. The V gene is TRBV2, the J gene TRBJ2-1; TRBD2 agrees at 9 bases. This CDR3 is 14 amino acids long. Germline CDR1 SNHLY, CDR2 FYNNEI. V was clipped by 9 bases and J by 14 bases; unmatched bases: 17. The CDR3 nucleotides are TGTGCCAGACAGAAGGGGGCTGGCGGGAGGGTGAAGTTCTTC. It is translated as CARQKGAGGRVKFF. The whole variable domain, filled in from reference TRBV2 and TRBJ2-1, reads EPEVTQTPSHQVTQMGQEVILRCVPISNHLYFYWYRQILGQKVEFLVSFYNNEISEKSEIFDDQFSVERPDGSNFTLKIRSTKLEDSAMYFCARQKGAGGRVKFFGPGTRLTVL.

The chain is built from TRBV5-8 and TRBJ2-5; TRBD2 is a possible D gene (6 bases). The CDR3 is 13 amino acids. Germline V gene data show CDR1 as SGHTS and CDR2 as YDEGEE. V was trimmed by 4 bases and J by 2 bases, leaving 9 bases between them. In DNA, the CDR3 is TGTGCCAGCAGCCCTCGGGGGCAAGAGACCCAGTACTTC. Translated, it gives CASSPRGQETQYF.

The chain carries TRBV15 and TRBJ2-7; 11 bases fit TRBD2. V was clipped by 4 bases and J by 2 bases; unmatched bases: 1. This CDR3 spans 14 amino acids. CDR1 and CDR2 (germline): LNHNV, YYDKDF (reference sequence). The CDR3 DNA follows: TGTGCCACCAGCATACTAGCGGGGGCCTACGAGCAGTACTTC. Translating gives CATSILAGAYEQYF.

This sequence joins TRBV3-1 (or the pseudogene TRBV3-2) and TRBJ2-1; 13 nucleotides align to TRBD2. The CDR3 covers 15 residues. V lost 5 bases and J lost 5; bases outside the gene matches: 3. Germline V gene sequence: CDR1 LGHDT, CDR2 YNNKEL (reference sequence). The CDR3 region has the DNA TGTGCCAGCAGCGAGGGACTAGCGGGGAACAATGAGCAGTTCTTC. Amino acid sequence: CASSEGLAGNNEQFF.